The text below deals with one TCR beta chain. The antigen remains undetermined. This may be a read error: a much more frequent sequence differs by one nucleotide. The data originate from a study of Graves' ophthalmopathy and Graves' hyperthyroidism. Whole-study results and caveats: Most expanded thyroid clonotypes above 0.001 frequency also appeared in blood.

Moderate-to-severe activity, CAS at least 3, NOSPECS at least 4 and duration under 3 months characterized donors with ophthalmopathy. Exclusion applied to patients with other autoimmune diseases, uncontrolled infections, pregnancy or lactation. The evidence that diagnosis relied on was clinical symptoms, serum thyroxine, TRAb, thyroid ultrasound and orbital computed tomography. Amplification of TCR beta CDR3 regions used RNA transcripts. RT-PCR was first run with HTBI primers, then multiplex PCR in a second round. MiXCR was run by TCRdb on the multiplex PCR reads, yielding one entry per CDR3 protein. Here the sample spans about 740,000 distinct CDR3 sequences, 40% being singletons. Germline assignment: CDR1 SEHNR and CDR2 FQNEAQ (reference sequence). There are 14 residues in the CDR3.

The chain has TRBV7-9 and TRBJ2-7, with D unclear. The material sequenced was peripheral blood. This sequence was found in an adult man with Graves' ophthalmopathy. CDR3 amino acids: CASSQGSFSCEQYF. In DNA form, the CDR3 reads TGTGCCAGCAGCCAAGGATCTTTCTCCTGCGAGCAGTACTTC.